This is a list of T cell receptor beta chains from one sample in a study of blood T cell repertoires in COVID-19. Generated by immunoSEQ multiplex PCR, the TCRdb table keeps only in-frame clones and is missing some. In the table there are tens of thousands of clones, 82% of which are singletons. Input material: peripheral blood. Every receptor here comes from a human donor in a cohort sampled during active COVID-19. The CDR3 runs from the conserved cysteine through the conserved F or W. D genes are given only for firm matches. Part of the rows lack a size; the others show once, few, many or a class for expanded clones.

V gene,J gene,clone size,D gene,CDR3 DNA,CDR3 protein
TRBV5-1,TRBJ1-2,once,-,TGCGCCAGCAGCTCAAACAAGGGAGAGATCTATGGCTACACCTTC,CASSSNKGEIYGYTF
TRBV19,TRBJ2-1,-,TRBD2,TGTGCCAGCAGGGCAAGGTCGCGGGGGGTTAGTGAGCAGTTCTTC,CASRARSRGVSEQFF
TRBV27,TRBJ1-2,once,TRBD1,TGTGCCAGCAGTTTCCGCCCGGGGACAGGGTATGACTATGGCTACACCTTC,CASSFRPGTGYDYGYTF
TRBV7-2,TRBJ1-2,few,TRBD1,TGTGCCAGCAGATCCGGGACAGTCTTCTATGGCTACACCTTC,CASRSGTVFYGYTF
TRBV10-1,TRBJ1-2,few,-,TGCGCCAGCAGTGAGTCCGGCTATGGCTACACCTTC,CASSESGYGYTF
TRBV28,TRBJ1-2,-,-,TGTGCCAGCAGTTTCAATCCGGGGGTTAATGGCTACACCTTC,CASSFNPGVNGYTF
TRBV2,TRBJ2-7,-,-,TGTGCCAGCGCGGGGCAGGTGACCTACGAGCAGTACTTC,CASAGQVTYEQYF
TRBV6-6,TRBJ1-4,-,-,TGTGCCAGCAGTTACCTGGGCCCCTATGAAAAACTGTTTTTT,CASSYLGPYEKLFF
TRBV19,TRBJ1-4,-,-,TGTGCCAGTAGCCCCGGCGGAACTAATGAAAAACTGTTTTTT,CASSPGGTNEKLFF
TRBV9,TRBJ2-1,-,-,TGTGCCAGCAGCGGTCTTCGCGGGGGCGCCTACAATGAGCAGTTCTTC,CASSGLRGGAYNEQFF
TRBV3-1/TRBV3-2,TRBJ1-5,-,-,TGTGCCAGCAGCCAAGTGCTAGCTCAGCCCCAGCATTTT,CASSQVLAQPQHF
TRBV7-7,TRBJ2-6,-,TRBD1,TGTGCTAGCAGCGATAGGGGGACAGGGGTTACTGGGGCCAACGTCCTGACTTTC,CASSDRGTGVTGANVLTF
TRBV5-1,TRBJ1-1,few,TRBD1,TGCGCCAGCAGCTTGGCCCAGGGGACAGGGAGGATCGCTTTCTTT,CASSLAQGTGRIAFF
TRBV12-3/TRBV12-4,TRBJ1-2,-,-,TGTGCCAGCAGTTTCCCGGCAGGCTATGGCTACACCTTC,CASSFPAGYGYTF
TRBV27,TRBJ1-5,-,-,TGTGCCAGCAGTTCGCGGGTCGATCTATATAGCAATCAGCCCCAGCATTTT,CASSSRVDLYSNQPQHF
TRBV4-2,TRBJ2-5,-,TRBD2,TGTGCCAGCAGCCAAGAACGGCGGGGGTCGGGAGAGACCCAGTACTTC,CASSQERRGSGETQYF
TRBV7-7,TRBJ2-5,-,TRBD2,TGTGCTAGCAGCGTTATACGGGGGGGCGGAGAGACCCAGTACTTC,CASSVIRGGGETQYF
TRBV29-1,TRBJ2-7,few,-,TGCAGCGTTGGAGGTAGTTTAACGGGCGAGCAGTACTTC,CSVGGSLTGEQYF